The 10 T cell receptor beta chains given below trace back to one sample, sequenced in a study of regulatory T cells in long-lasting Graves disease. Time point: newly diagnosed GD, antithyroid drugs for less than 3 months. Researchers made the TCR library from RNA that was extracted from PBMCs. Building the TCR beta libraries relied on iRepertoire HTBI primers, and CDR3 regions underwent Arm-PCR. One entry per CDR3 protein results from TCRdb running MiXCR on the multiplex PCR reads. The profile shows some 250,000 distinct CDR3 sequences, about 18% of them singletons. The material sequenced was peripheral blood mononuclear cells (PBMCs), taken at new diagnosis, from a patient treated with antithyroid drugs. These TCRs come from a female donor with Graves disease.

This clonotype has more than one count but fewer than ten. This rearrangement joins TRBV6-4 to TRBJ1-2; 8 bases are shared with TRBD1. CDR3 length: 13 residues. Germline values: CDR1 MRHNA, CDR2 SNTAGT. V shed 6 bases and J 7 bases; nucleotides not matched to a gene: 7. The CDR3 sequence: CASSRTGRSGYTF. Here the CDR3 DNA reads TGTGCCAGCAGCCGGACAGGGAGGAGTGGCTACACCTTC.

This clonotype was observed at least ten times. The chain links TRBV20-1 to TRBJ2-3, with 8 bases aligning to TRBD2. Trimming cost V 5 bases and J 0 bases; bases outside gene matches: 4. CDR1 DFQATT and CDR2 SNEGSKA come from the germline V gene (reference sequence). This CDR3 comprises 14 residues. CDR3 nucleotides: TGCAGTGCTCTAGCGGGCACTAGCACAGATACGCAGTATTTT. Protein product: CSALAGTSTDTQYF.

There are a few counts of this clonotype. This chain uses TRBV19 with TRBJ1-5; 7 bases align to TRBD1. Per the germline V gene, CDR1 is LNHDA and CDR2 is SQIVND (reference sequence). The CDR3 has 16 residues. V shed 8 bases and J 0 bases; nucleotides not matched to a gene: 10. CDR3 in DNA: TGTGCCAGTCGACCCCTGACAGGGAGTAGCAATCAGCCCCAGCATTTT. It is translated as CASRPLTGSSNQPQHF.

This clonotype has at least ten counts. The chain carries TRBV14 and TRBJ1-1, with D possibly matching TRBD1 (5 bases). V lost 4 bases and J lost 7, with 13 bases in between. Germline values: CDR1 SGHDN, CDR2 FVKESK. CDR3 length equals 13 residues. CDR3 amino acids: CASSPWRGDEAFF. CDR3 coding DNA: TGTGCCAGCAGCCCTTGGCGGGGGGATGAAGCTTTCTTT.

This clonotype was seen once. A far larger clone is one nucleotide away, so this likely arose from a read error. The chain's CDR3 is CASRQRTRPTDTQYF. DNA of the CDR3: TGTGCCAGCAGGCAACGGACTCGACCCACAGATACGCAGTATTTT. The chain carries TRBV11-3 and TRBJ2-3, with D perhaps matching TRBD2 (5 bases). This CDR3 region has 15 residues. V lost 6 bases, J lost 2 bases, and 15 bases lay in between. Germline V gives CDR1 SGHNT, CDR2 YENEEA.

This clonotype has ten or more counts. The chain couples TRBV6-2 or TRBV6-3 to TRBJ2-3, with D tentatively TRBD2 (6 bases). The CDR3 is 13 residues long. CDR1 and CDR2 (germline): MNHEY, SVGEGT. V was cut by 7 bases and J by 2 bases, with 10 bases left in between. The CDR3 loop is CASNIAVTDTQYF. The CDR3 nucleotides are TGTGCCAGCAACATAGCGGTCACAGATACGCAGTATTTT.

The chain recombines TRBV27 with TRBJ2-5, with 9 bases aligning to TRBD2. The DNA end is a closer match to TRBJ2-1, so the J assignment may be wrong. The germline CDR1 and CDR2 sequences are MNHEY and SMNVEV (reference sequence). The CDR3 is 14 residues long. CDR3 nucleotides: TGTGCCAGCAGAGGACTAGCGACTCGGAATGAGCAGTTCTTC. Residues: CASRGLATRNEQFF.

This clonotype was observed a handful of times. This may be a read error, as it is one base from a much larger clone. CDR3 nucleotide sequence: TGTGCCAGCAGCCAGTCTCCAGACTTCTACGAGCAGTACTTC. It encodes CASSQSPDFYEQYF. This sequence joins TRBV3-1 and TRBJ2-7; D unclear. The CDR3 covers 14 residues. Germline loops: CDR1 LGHDT, CDR2 YNNKEL (reference sequence). Trimming pared 3 bases from V and 3 bases from J, leaving 12 bases between.

This clonotype occurred many times. V usage is TRBV20-1 and J usage is TRBJ2-5; the match to TRBD1 covers 9 bases. Germline loops: CDR1 DFQATT, CDR2 SNEGSKA (reference sequence). V was pared by 6 bases and J by 5 bases, with 7 bases of the junction left unmatched. CDR3 length equals 13 residues. The CDR3 sequence: CSANRGLGETQYF. Here the CDR3 DNA reads TGCAGTGCCAACAGGGGGCTCGGCGAGACCCAGTACTTC.

This clonotype was seen at least ten times. J is TRBJ2-7 and V is TRBV13, with a possible D match to TRBD2 (5 bases). Germline V gene data show CDR1 as PRHDT and CDR2 as FYEKMQ (reference sequence). This CDR3 comprises 16 residues. Trimming removed 6 bases at V and 3 bases at J, with 21 bases between. CDR3 sequence reads: CASRQLDLVAGYEQYF. The DNA of the CDR3 is TGTGCCAGCAGACAATTAGATCTCGTGGCGGGCTACGAGCAGTACTTC.